The rows below give T cell receptor beta chains drawn from one sample of a study of blood T cell repertoires in COVID-19. The assay was immunoSEQ multiplex PCR, and TCRdb's table has in-frame clones only and misses some. The top ten hold 4.3% of the sample, which has 150,000 or so clones, roughly 90% seen once. Sequencing was performed on peripheral blood. Receptors originate from a man aged 55 to 70 with COVID-19, enrolled during active disease. The CDR3 runs from the conserved cysteine through the conserved F or W. The D gene is left open where the match is weak. Some rows have no size entry. The others give once, few or many, or a class for an expanded clone.

>TRBJ2-7|.|.|TRBV10-2
CASRYIFRSSYEQYF
TGCGCCAGCAGATACATATTTCGAAGCTCCTACGAGCAGTACTTC
>TRBJ2-7|.|.|TRBV12-3/TRBV12-4
CASSFAGYEQYF
TGTGCCAGCAGTTTTGCGGGGTACGAGCAGTACTTC
>TRBJ2-7|.|.|TRBV4-1
CASSQDPANIGGNYEQYF
TGCGCCAGCAGCCAAGACCCGGCTAATATAGGGGGTAACTACGAGCAGTACTTC
>TRBJ1-6|once|.|TRBV3-1/TRBV3-2
CASSGQGAGIRDSPLHF
TGTGCCAGCAGCGGCCAAGGCGCAGGGATTAGGGATTCACCCCTCCACTTT
>TRBJ2-2|.|TRBD1|TRBV6-5
CASSYTDRATGELFF
TGTGCCAGCAGTTACACCGACAGGGCCACCGGGGAGCTGTTTTTT
>TRBJ1-3|.|.|TRBV7-9
CASSLQGLGNTIYF
TGTGCCAGCAGCTTACAGGGGCTTGGAAACACCATATATTTT
>TRBJ1-1|.|.|TRBV5-1
CASSFRADTEAFF
TGCGCCAGCAGCTTTAGAGCGGACACTGAAGCTTTCTTT
>TRBJ2-5|.|.|TRBV9
CASSLTPRVFQETQYF
TGTGCCAGCAGCCTAACCCCCAGGGTCTTCCAAGAGACCCAGTACTTC
>TRBJ1-4|.|TRBD1|TRBV3-1/TRBV3-2
CASSTRDRDEKLFF
TGTGCCAGCAGCACCCGGGACAGGGACGAAAAACTGTTTTTT
>TRBJ1-1|.|.|TRBV6-5
CASQTPSEAFF
TGTGCCAGCCAAACACCCTCTGAAGCTTTCTTT
>TRBJ2-7|.|.|TRBV18
CASSPQDKVYEQYF
TGTGCCAGCTCACCACAGGACAAAGTCTACGAGCAGTACTTC
>TRBJ1-1|.|TRBD1|TRBV18
CASSRGQEEFAFF
TGTGCCAGCTCACGCGGACAGGAGGAGTTTGCTTTCTTT
>TRBJ1-2|.|TRBD1|TRBV28
CASSDWTGTSGYGYTF
TGTGCCAGCAGTGACTGGACAGGAACTAGCGGCTATGGCTACACCTTC
>TRBJ2-7|.|.|TRBV5-1
CASSYQDRVSYEQYF
TGCGCCAGCAGCTACCAGGACAGAGTCTCCTACGAGCAGTACTTC
>TRBJ2-4|.|.|TRBV9
CASSPTGDLAKNIQYF
TGTGCCAGCAGCCCTACAGGAGACTTAGCCAAAAACATTCAGTACTTC
>TRBJ1-3|.|.|TRBV5-4
CASSSVLGGAGNTIYF
TGTGCCAGCAGCTCCGTTTTAGGGGGTGCTGGAAACACCATATATTTT
>TRBJ2-2|.|TRBD1|TRBV9
CASSDRGVNTGELFF
TGTGCCAGCAGCGACAGGGGTGTGAACACCGGGGAGCTGTTTTTT
>TRBJ2-1|.|TRBD2|TRBV7-2
CASSPRLAVSYNEQFF
TGTGCCAGCAGCCCTCGACTAGCGGTCTCCTACAATGAGCAGTTCTTC
>TRBJ1-1|.|.|TRBV7-8
CASSYSVVGTEAFF
TGTGCCAGCAGCTACAGTGTCGTCGGCACTGAAGCTTTCTTT
>TRBJ2-2|.|.|TRBV19
CASKHNRGGRRVELFF
TGTGCCAGTAAACATAATCGCGGTGGCCGGCGGGTGGAGCTGTTTTTT
>TRBJ1-5|.|.|TRBV9
CASSVGIIGDQPQHF
TGTGCCAGCAGCGTAGGGATAATCGGAGATCAGCCCCAGCATTTT
>TRBJ1-2|.|.|TRBV5-1
CASSLEEGLGYGYTF
TGCGCCAGCAGCTTGGAAGAGGGTTTAGGCTATGGCTACACCTTC
>TRBJ2-7|.|.|TRBV15
CATSPLGQGGYEQYF
TGTGCCACCAGCCCTCTAGGGCAGGGTGGCTACGAGCAGTACTTC
>TRBJ1-2|once|.|TRBV7-3
CASSPGPLGRTVGGYTF
TGTGCCAGCAGCCCCGGCCCCCTCGGGAGGACGGTCGGGGGCTACACCTTC
>TRBJ1-5|.|.|TRBV19
CASKPSWDSGVGNQPQHF
TGTGCCAGTAAGCCCTCCTGGGACTCTGGGGTAGGCAATCAGCCCCAGCATTTT
>TRBJ1-2|once|.|TRBV3-1/TRBV3-2
CASSQDKWRVGYTF
TGTGCCAGCAGCCAAGATAAGTGGAGGGTTGGCTACACCTTC
>TRBJ2-5|.|TRBD1|TRBV5-6
CASSRLVRTGEETQYF
TGTGCCAGCAGTCGCCTAGTAAGGACAGGGGAAGAGACCCAGTACTTC
>TRBJ1-2|.|.|TRBV29-1
CSVDFRKYGYTF
TGCAGCGTTGATTTCAGAAAATATGGCTACACCTTC
>TRBJ1-2|.|TRBD1|TRBV20-1
CSANRGLDTF
TGCAGTGCAAACAGGGGCCTTGACACCTTC
>TRBJ2-7|.|TRBD1|TRBV7-3
CASSFGTGKQYF
TGTGCCAGCAGCTTTGGGACAGGGAAGCAGTACTTC
>TRBJ2-5|.|.|TRBV10-3
CAISEQQQETQYF
TGTGCCATCAGTGAGCAACAGCAAGAGACCCAGTACTTC
>TRBJ1-3|few|.|TRBV19
CASSRGEGGNTIYF
TGTGCCAGTAGTCGGGGGGAAGGTGGAAACACCATATATTTT
>TRBJ2-1|.|TRBD1|TRBV7-2
CASSRRQGKYNEQFF
TGTGCCAGCAGTCGCCGACAGGGAAAATACAATGAGCAGTTCTTC
>TRBJ2-2|.|.|TRBV6-1
CASSEGWGTTNTGELFF
TGTGCCAGCAGTGAAGGGTGGGGGACAACAAACACCGGGGAGCTGTTTTTT
>TRBJ2-1|.|TRBD2|TRBV5-1
CASSLVLAGNEQFF
TGCGCCAGCAGCTTGGTTCTAGCGGGCAATGAGCAGTTCTTC
>TRBJ2-5|.|.|TRBV6-1
CASSEAAGARKETQYF
TGTGCCAGCAGTGAAGCGGCGGGGGCTAGGAAAGAGACCCAGTACTTC
>TRBJ2-2|.|TRBD2|TRBV28
CASSTQGLDSALFF
TGTGCCAGCAGTACCCAGGGACTAGACTCTGCGCTGTTTTTT
>TRBJ1-2|.|.|TRBV5-8
CASSLASYTF
TGTGCCAGCAGCCTCGCGAGCTACACCTTC
>TRBJ1-2|.|TRBD1|TRBV5-1
CASSSGQGAIRGYGYTF
TGCGCCAGCAGCTCGGGACAGGGGGCGATCAGGGGTTATGGCTACACCTTC
>TRBJ2-1|.|TRBD2|TRBV18
CASSPTSGGTGEQFF
TGTGCCAGCTCACCCACTAGCGGGGGGACAGGTGAGCAGTTCTTC
>TRBJ1-5|once|.|TRBV27
CASSPRGDPESNQPQHF
TGTGCCAGCAGCCCACGGGGGGACCCAGAGAGCAATCAGCCCCAGCATTTT
>TRBJ1-1|.|.|TRBV19
CASRPGPNTEAFF
TGTGCCAGTAGGCCAGGGCCGAATACTGAAGCTTTCTTT
>TRBJ1-4|.|TRBD1|TRBV19
CASRDRGPTNEKLFF
TGTGCCAGTAGAGACAGGGGACCTACTAATGAAAAACTGTTTTTT
>TRBJ1-2|.|TRBD1|TRBV19
CASSPINRGLNYGYTF
TGTGCCAGTAGTCCCATTAACAGGGGGCTTAACTATGGCTACACCTTC
>TRBJ2-6|.|.|TRBV5-1
CASSSRDSGANVLTF
TGCGCCAGCAGCTCGCGGGACTCTGGGGCCAACGTCCTGACTTTC
>TRBJ1-4|.|TRBD1|TRBV4-2
CASSQDWTGLSEKLFF
TGTGCCAGCAGCCAAGATTGGACAGGGTTGAGTGAAAAACTGTTTTTT
>TRBJ1-1|.|TRBD1|TRBV24-1
CATSDPTGGDTEAFF
TGTGCCACCAGTGATCCCACAGGGGGGGACACTGAAGCTTTCTTT
>TRBJ2-7|.|TRBD2|TRBV7-6
CASSLNEGGTYEQYF
TGTGCCAGCAGCTTAAATGAGGGAGGGACCTACGAGCAGTACTTC
>TRBJ1-1|.|TRBD1|TRBV29-1
CSASTGGFTEAFF
TGCAGCGCTTCGACAGGGGGTTTCACTGAAGCTTTCTTT
>TRBJ1-2|.|.|TRBV11-2
CASSLGGDYGYTF
TGTGCCAGCAGCTTAGGGGGAGACTATGGCTACACCTTC
>TRBJ2-7|once|.|TRBV7-2
CASSLMGGGISYEQYF
TGTGCCAGCAGCTTAATGGGTGGAGGGATCTCCTACGAGCAGTACTTC
>TRBJ1-1|.|TRBD1|TRBV5-1
CASSSIQGTPEAFF
TGCGCCAGCAGCTCGATACAGGGGACGCCTGAAGCTTTCTTT
>TRBJ1-1|.|.|TRBV6-5
CASSYTTGNTEAFF
TGTGCCAGCAGTTACACCACAGGGAACACTGAAGCTTTCTTT
>TRBJ1-5|.|.|TRBV5-8
CASRYSNQPQHF
TGTGCCAGCCGGTATAGCAATCAGCCCCAGCATTTT
>TRBJ1-6|.|TRBD1|TRBV3-1/TRBV3-2
CASSQEDRCLSYNSPLHF
TGTGCCAGCAGCCAAGAGGACAGGTGCCTCTCCTATAATTCACCCCTCCACTTT
>TRBJ1-5|.|.|TRBV15
CASRGGGSNQPQHF
TGTGCTAGTCGAGGGGGTGGGAGCAATCAGCCCCAGCATTTT
>TRBJ1-4|.|TRBD1|TRBV9
CASSVGTGREKLFF
TGTGCCAGCAGCGTCGGGACAGGGCGAGAAAAACTGTTTTTT
>TRBJ1-6|.|TRBD1|TRBV3-1/TRBV3-2
CASSKQGVGNSPLHF
TGTGCCAGCAGCAAACAGGGGGTAGGGAATTCACCCCTCCACTTT
>TRBJ2-3|.|.|TRBV6-1
CASSDLGTDTQYF
TGTGCCAGCAGTGATCTAGGCACAGATACGCAGTATTTT